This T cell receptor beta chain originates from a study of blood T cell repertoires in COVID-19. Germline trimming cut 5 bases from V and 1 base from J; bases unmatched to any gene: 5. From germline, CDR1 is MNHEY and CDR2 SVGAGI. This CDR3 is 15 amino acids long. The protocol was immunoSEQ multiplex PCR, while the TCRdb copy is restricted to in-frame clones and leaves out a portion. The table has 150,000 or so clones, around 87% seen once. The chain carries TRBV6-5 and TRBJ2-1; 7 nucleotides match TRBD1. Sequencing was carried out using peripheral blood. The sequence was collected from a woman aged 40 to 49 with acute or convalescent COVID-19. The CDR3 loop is CASSLTTGSYNEQFF. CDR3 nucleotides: TGTGCCAGCAGTCTAACGACAGGGTCCTACAATGAGCAGTTCTTC.